The source of this TCR beta chain is a study of cytomegalovirus exposure and HLA in healthy donors. Germline V gene lookup returns CDR1 SQVTM and CDR2 ANQGSEA. V dropped 6 bases and J dropped 1 base, with 13 bases sitting between them. This CDR3 region has 14 residues. PCR was performed using 60 Vbeta and 13 Jbeta primers. Here immunoSEQ multiplex PCR was the method, and the copy in TCRdb shows in-frame clones only, minus some. The sample has around 200,000 clones; approximately 82% are singletons. These donors counted as nominally healthy when sampled, but unrecorded immune exposures were likely. This TCR came from a woman aged 50 to 60 in good health and CMV-seropositive. Material for sequencing was PBMCs. The rearrangement joins TRBV29-1 to TRBJ1-5; perhaps TRBD1 as D (6 bases). The DNA for the CDR3 is TGCAGCGTATTGACAGGACACAGCAATCAGCCCCAGCATTTT. This sequence encodes CSVLTGHSNQPQHF.